The 8 T cell receptor beta chains in this list originate from one sample, sequenced in a study of shared clonotypes between healthy human individuals. The table came from immunoSEQ multiplex PCR; TCRdb's copy has only in-frame clones and leaves some out. The profile shows some 2.3 million clones, approximately 95% of them singletons. The sample consisted of naive CD4+ T cells from PBMCs. Subset specified: CD45RA+ positively selected. The origin of the receptors is a man aged 18 to 29 in good health. Some clones in this sample may be carry-over from other donors' samples.

The gene calls are TRBV7-9 and TRBJ2-6; no clear D gene. V was cut by 2 bases and J by 4 bases, with 3 bases left in between. The V gene's germline CDR1 is SEHNR and CDR2 FQNEAQ (reference sequence). The CDR3 length is 13 residues. CDR3 DNA: TGTGCCAGCAGCTTACAGGGGGCCAACGTCCTGACTTTC. Amino acid sequence: CASSLQGANVLTF.

The rearrangement links TRBV10-3 to TRBJ2-2; 11 bases match TRBD2. V was clipped by 6 bases and J by 2 bases; unmatched bases: 5. Germline V lookup: CDR1 ENHRY, CDR2 SYGVKD. The CDR3 covers 16 residues. The CDR3: CAIRGTSGQNTGELFF. DNA of the CDR3: TGTGCCATCAGGGGGACTAGCGGCCAAAACACCGGGGAGCTGTTTTTT.

The genes are TRBV5-8 and TRBJ2-3; D gene uncertain. The CDR3 spans 17 residues. The V gene's germline CDR1 is SGHTS and CDR2 YDEGEE. Trimming removed 3 bases at V and 0 bases at J, with 17 bases between. CDR3 sequence: CASSSQWSSLSTDTQYF. In nucleotides, the CDR3 is TGTGCCAGCAGCTCTCAGTGGAGTAGCCTCAGCACAGATACGCAGTATTTT.

V gene TRBV11-2 combines with J gene TRBJ2-7; possibly TRBD1 for D (6 bases). V was shortened by 4 bases and J by 7 bases, with 11 bases between the two germline ends. The CDR3 has 12 residues. Germline assignment: CDR1 SGHAT and CDR2 FQNNGV. The CDR3 here is CASSSLGGEQYF. The CDR3, as DNA: TGTGCCAGCAGCTCATTAGGGGGTGAGCAGTACTTC.

V is TRBV27 and J is TRBJ2-2; D is perhaps TRBD2 (6 bases). The V end lost 2 bases, the J end lost 0 bases, and 19 bases lay between the germline ends. Germline assignment: CDR1 MNHEY and CDR2 SMNVEV (reference sequence). The CDR3 spans 19 residues. The CDR3 loop reads CASSLGWLAPTPNTGELFF. The CDR3 DNA sequence: TGTGCCAGCAGTTTAGGCTGGCTAGCGCCAACCCCGAACACCGGGGAGCTGTTTTTT.

The chain is built from TRBV5-1 and TRBJ2-3, with 9 bases lining up with TRBD2. CDR3 size: 17 residues. The ends lost 0 bases at V and 2 bases at J; junction bases unmatched: 7. Germline V lookup: CDR1 SGHRS, CDR2 YFSETQ. CDR3 bases: TGCGCCAGCAGCTTGGTTCGCCTAGCGGGGAACACAGATACGCAGTATTTT. Translation: CASSLVRLAGNTDTQYF.

The chain recombines TRBV6-6 with TRBJ2-7; TRBD1 matches 10 bases. Germline assignment: CDR1 MNHNY and CDR2 SVGAGI (reference sequence). The CDR3 is 14 amino acids. After removal of 4 bases from V and 4 bases from J, the junction contained 4 bases not matched to a gene. The CDR3: CASSSRQGAYEQYF. The CDR3 coding sequence is TGTGCCAGCAGTTCCCGACAGGGGGCTTACGAGCAGTACTTC.

This chain connects TRBV4-1 to TRBJ2-2, with 8 positions matching TRBD1. The CDR3 has 16 residues. Per the germline V gene, CDR1 is MGHRA and CDR2 is YSYEKL. The junction had 5 bases not matched to a gene; V was cut back by 2 bases and J by 3 bases. The CDR3 DNA is TGCGCCAGCAGCCAATACCAGGGGGCCGACACCGGGGAGCTGTTTTTT. It encodes CASSQYQGADTGELFF.